This TCR beta chain was sequenced for a study of beta chain features in type 1 diabetes. The length of the CDR3 is 15 residues. V shed 0 bases and J shed 5 bases, with 10 bases lying between them. From germline, CDR1 is SEHNR and CDR2 FQNEAQ (reference sequence). Expressed TCRB transcripts were sequenced after all isolated RNA was converted to cDNA. Assay used: immunoSEQ multiplex PCR; TCRdb lists only in-frame clones, some missing. This table holds some 400,000 clones, about 15% found once. Sequenced material: naive CD4+ T cells from blood. The receptor was derived from a woman younger than 30 in good health. The chain couples TRBV7-9 to TRBJ2-2; TRBD2 might be the D (5 bases). The CDR3 bases are TGTGCCAGCAGCTTAGCGGGAGTGAGAACCGGGGAGCTGTTTTTT. Its protein is CASSLAGVRTGELFF.